The rows below give T cell receptor beta chains drawn from one sample of a study of tumor-infiltrating lymphocytes in oesophageal squamous cell carcinoma. TCRdb re-called the PCR reads with MiXCR, one entry per CDR3 protein. The table has approximately 3,600 distinct CDR3 sequences, 16% seen once; the top ten hold 25% to 30%. Sample: esophageal tumor tissue. The receptors originated from a male donor with esophageal squamous cell carcinoma. CDR3s include the opening cysteine and the closing phenylalanine or tryptophan. The D gene is left open where the match is weak. Where a row states a size, it is once, few, many or the class of an expanded clone; other rows omit it.

J gene	V gene	D gene	clone size	CDR3 DNA	CDR3 protein
TRBJ2-7	TRBV7-6	NA	medium-sized	TGTGCCAGCAGCACAAACGGCCACGAGCAGTACTTC	CASSTNGHEQYF
TRBJ1-2	TRBV19	TRBD1	NA	TGTGCCAGTAGAGGGACAGGGGATGGCTACACCTTC	CASRGTGDGYTF
TRBJ1-1	TRBV6-1	NA	many	TGTGCCAGTAAAATCAGGGATAAGAACACTGAAGCTTTCTTT	CASKIRDKNTEAFF
TRBJ1-3	TRBV10-2	NA	many	TGCGCCAGCATAGAAAGAGCTGGAAACACCATATATTTT	CASIERAGNTIYF
TRBJ1-6	TRBV5-1	NA	few	TGCGCCAGCAGCGACACAGGTGCAGGAGGTTCACCCCTCCACTTT	CASSDTGAGGSPLHF
TRBJ2-3	TRBV6-1	NA	few	TGTGCCAGCAGTCCTCAGGGATTTGGAGCAGATACGCAGTATTTT	CASSPQGFGADTQYF
TRBJ1-1	TRBV6-1	NA	many	TGTGCCACCAGAAGACAGTCATCGTACACTGAAGCTTTCTTT	CATRRQSSYTEAFF
TRBJ1-6	TRBV7-8	NA	NA	TGTGCCAGCAGCTTGTTCCCAGGGAGGACGTACGAGCAGTACTTT	CASSLFPGRTYEQYF
TRBJ2-5	TRBV5-1	TRBD2	many	TGCGCCAGCAGCCCGACTAGCGGCCAAGAGACCCAGTACTTC	CASSPTSGQETQYF
TRBJ2-7	TRBV7-9	NA	many	TGTGCCAGCAGCCCTTCCGCCCCAGGGGGGACGCACTACGAGCAGTACTTC	CASSPSAPGGTHYEQYF
TRBJ1-2	TRBV6-1	TRBD1	many	TGTGCCAGCAGTTTTGGACAGGGGGCAAAAAACTATGGCTACACCTTC	CASSFGQGAKNYGYTF
TRBJ1-2	TRBV6-6	NA	medium-sized	TGTGCCAGCAGTTACCTCCCAGGGCCTAACTATGGCTACACCTTC	CASSYLPGPNYGYTF
TRBJ2-7	TRBV5-1	NA	NA	TGCGCCAGCAGCTTGGGACAGGATCTAGGAGAGCAGTACTTC	CASSLGQDLGEQYF
TRBJ1-1	TRBV10-1	NA	medium-sized	TGCGCCAGCAGATCGACAGAAAGGACTGAAGCTTTCTTT	CASRSTERTEAFF
TRBJ2-6	TRBV12-3/TRBV12-4	NA	medium-sized	TGTGCCAGCAGTTTGGGGGGCACTGGGGCCAACGTCCTGACTTTC	CASSLGGTGANVLTF
TRBJ2-1	TRBV5-1	TRBD1	many	TGCGCCAGCAGCCTGGGCAGGGGGCGTATGAATGAGCAGTTCTTC	CASSLGRGRMNEQFF
TRBJ2-1	TRBV27	TRBD1	many	TGTGCCAGCAGTTTAAGAGGGGGCCTGTTCGGCGATGAGCAGTTCTTC	CASSLRGGLFGDEQFF
TRBJ1-1	TRBV7-3	NA	medium-sized	TGTGCCAGCAGCGCCTCAGGGGCATTGGGCACTGAAGCTTTCTTT	CASSASGALGTEAFF
TRBJ2-2	TRBV10-3	NA	many	TGTGCCATCAGCAGCAGGGGTACCGGGGAGCTGTTTTTT	CAISSRGTGELFF
TRBJ2-2	TRBV7-3	TRBD2	medium-sized	TGTGCCAGCAGCTTAATGGGACTAGCGGCCACCGGGGAGCTGTTTTTT	CASSLMGLAATGELFF
TRBJ1-1	TRBV19	NA	many	TGTGCCAGCGAACAGGGCTTGAGCACTGAAGCTTTCTTT	CASEQGLSTEAFF
TRBJ2-1	TRBV12-3/TRBV12-4	TRBD1	medium-sized	TGTGCCAGCAGTTTATCGAGGGGGCCCGCCAATGAGCAGTTCTTC	CASSLSRGPANEQFF
TRBJ2-2	TRBV19	TRBD1	NA	TGTGCCAGTAGCCAAGGCGCGGGACAGGGTGGGGGGGCCGGGGAGCTGTTTTTT	CASSQGAGQGGGAGELFF
TRBJ1-1	TRBV6-2/TRBV6-3	TRBD1	many	TGTGCCAGCAGTTTAGGACAGGGCACTGAAGCTTTCTTT	CASSLGQGTEAFF
TRBJ1-2	TRBV7-2	NA	NA	TGTGCCAGCGATCCGGGGGGGGGCCGGGATGGCTACACCTTC	CASDPGGGRDGYTF
TRBJ2-3	TRBV7-2	NA	large	TGTGCCAGCAGCTTCCCGATGGGAGCCCTAAATACGCAGTATTTT	CASSFPMGALNTQYF
TRBJ2-7	TRBV5-8	TRBD2	many	TGTGCCAGCAGTTCCCCACCGGGACTAGCCCTATACGAGCAGTACTTC	CASSSPPGLALYEQYF
TRBJ2-7	TRBV6-4	TRBD1	many	TGTGCCAGGAACGCGACAGGGAGTGGATCCTACGAGCAGTACTTC	CARNATGSGSYEQYF
TRBJ2-3	TRBV6-1	TRBD1	many	TGTGCCAGCAGGCAACAGGGGGTGTCAGATACGCAGTATTTT	CASRQQGVSDTQYF
TRBJ2-3	TRBV20-1	TRBD2	many	TGCAGTGCTAGAGATATTCTAGCGGGGGTTACCACAGATACGCAGTATTTT	CSARDILAGVTTDTQYF
TRBJ2-7	TRBV19	TRBD1	medium-sized	TGTGCCAGTAGTATGGTCCAGGGGGACTCCTACGAGCAGTACTTC	CASSMVQGDSYEQYF
TRBJ1-5	TRBV6-1	NA	many	TGTGCCAGCAGTGAGACAGAGAGTCAGCCCCAGCATTTT	CASSETESQPQHF
TRBJ1-2	TRBV9	NA	few	TGTGCCAGCGGACCTGGGCAGGATGACTATGGCTACACCTTC	CASGPGQDDYGYTF
TRBJ2-1	TRBV5-1	NA	many	TGCGCCAGCAGCTTGGAAGGGGCGGGGAATGAGCAGTTCTTC	CASSLEGAGNEQFF
TRBJ1-4	TRBV5-1	TRBD1	medium-sized	TGCGCCAGCACCCTCGCCGGGACAGGGATGGAAAAACTGTTTTTT	CASTLAGTGMEKLFF
TRBJ2-1	TRBV5-4	NA	many	TGTGCCAGCAGCTTGGGACAAGAAAACTACAATGAGCAGTTCTTC	CASSLGQENYNEQFF
TRBJ2-7	TRBV5-4	TRBD2	many	TGTGCCAGCAGCCTACCGGGACTAGAGCCCTACGAGCAGTACTTC	CASSLPGLEPYEQYF
TRBJ1-2	TRBV5-4	NA	many	TGTGCCAGCAGGTCCCCCGGGACAACGGGCTACACCTTC	CASRSPGTTGYTF
TRBJ1-2	TRBV7-9	TRBD1	NA	TGTGCCAGCAGCGAAGGGACAGAATACTATGGGTACGCCTTC	CASSEGTEYYGYAF
TRBJ2-1	TRBV20-1	TRBD2	NA	TGCAGTGCTAACCAACTAGCGGGGGGTGGTTACAATGAGCAGTTCTTC	CSANQLAGGGYNEQFF
TRBJ1-2	TRBV18	TRBD1	few	TGTGCCAGCTCACGAGGACAGGGGAACGGCTACACCTTC	CASSRGQGNGYTF
TRBJ2-1	TRBV10-3	TRBD2	many	TGTGCCATCAGTGATTACGGACTAGGCCGAGCCTACAATGAGCAGTTCTTC	CAISDYGLGRAYNEQFF
TRBJ2-3	TRBV5-8	TRBD1	many	TGTGCCAGCAGCTCGGGACAGGGTGGCGCAGATACGCAGTATTTT	CASSSGQGGADTQYF
TRBJ1-6	TRBV5-4	NA	many	TGTGCCAGCAGCGGCGGAGGCCAGGGTGAAGTGGTTAATTCACCCCTCCACTTT	CASSGGGQGEVVNSPLHF
TRBJ1-1	TRBV7-2	NA	medium-sized	TGTGCCAGCAGCCTCCTGCGTCTCACTGAAGCTTTCTTT	CASSLLRLTEAFF
TRBJ2-2	TRBV10-3	NA	many	TGTGCCATCAGTGAGTCTGGGCCGGACGCGAACACCGGGGAGCTGTTTTTT	CAISESGPDANTGELFF
TRBJ2-1	TRBV7-6	TRBD2	medium-sized	TGTGCCAGCAGCTTAAGCGGGGGGGCAAGTAATGAGCAGTTCTTC	CASSLSGGASNEQFF
TRBJ2-1	TRBV27	TRBD2	many	TGTGCCAGCTCGAGCGGGGGGGTTTACAATGAGCAGTTCTTC	CASSSGGVYNEQFF
TRBJ2-2	TRBV24-1	NA	many	TGTGCCACCAAAGGCGGAACGGGAACCGGGGAGCTGTTTTTT	CATKGGTGTGELFF
TRBJ1-3	TRBV7-3	NA	medium-sized	TGTGCCAGCAGCTTAGATCCAGGGCCCGGAAACACCATATATTTT	CASSLDPGPGNTIYF
TRBJ1-6	TRBV6-1	NA	many	TGTGCCAGCAATAGAGCGAGCTCCTATAATTCACCCCTCCACTTC	CASNRASSYNSPLHF
TRBJ2-1	TRBV6-6	NA	many	TGTGCCAGCAGTTACTCGAAACTGGGGCGCGGCCGGGAGTTCTTC	CASSYSKLGRGREFF
TRBJ2-5	TRBV5-6	NA	NA	TGTGCCAGCAGCTTGTATCTAGAGGGGACCCAGTACTTC	CASSLYLEGTQYF
TRBJ1-2	TRBV9	NA	NA	TGTGCCAGCAGCGCCGGCGGGGGGGCTTTCTATGGCTACACCTTC	CASSAGGGAFYGYTF